The 18 T cell receptor beta chains listed next were all sequenced from one sample in a study of blood T cell repertoires in COVID-19. Repertoires were generated with immunoSEQ multiplex PCR, while TCRdb's copy carries only in-frame clones and drops some. Of 80,000 to 100,000 clones listed, around 67% are singletons. What was sequenced was peripheral blood. Every receptor here comes from a man in his sixties or seventies with COVID-19, enrolled during active disease.

This sequence joins TRBV19 and TRBJ2-3; D is unresolved. V was shortened by 6 bases and J by 2 bases, with 9 bases between the two germline ends. From germline, CDR1 is LNHDA and CDR2 SQIVND (reference sequence). CDR3 length equals 13 residues. The CDR3 bases are TGTGCCAGTAGCCCCCTACCCACAGATACGCAGTATTTT. It is translated as CASSPLPTDTQYF.

There are a few counts of this clone. The CDR3 reads CASSQNRDYLDTQYF. The CDR3 region has the DNA TGCGCCAGCAGCCAAAACAGGGATTACCTAGATACGCAGTATTTT. This chain connects TRBV4-3 to TRBJ2-3, with D possibly TRBD1 on 6 matching bases. This CDR3 region has 15 residues. CDR1 and CDR2 (germline): LGHNA, YSLEER. The V gene lost 2 bases and the J gene lost 5 bases, with 14 bases spanning the gap.

The chain couples TRBV6-6 to TRBJ2-7; possible D gene TRBD1, 5 bases. Trimming stripped 5 bases from V and 3 bases from J, with 17 bases between. CDR1 and CDR2 from the germline V gene are MNHNY and SVGAGI (reference sequence). CDR3 length: 15 amino acids. For the CDR3, the DNA is TGTGCCAGCAGTCCCATCGGCAGGGCTAACTACGAGCAGTACTTC. Protein sequence: CASSPIGRANYEQYF.

The rearrangement links TRBV6-5 to TRBJ2-5, with unresolved D. The CDR3 length is 11 residues. CDR1 is MNHEY and CDR2 is SVGAGI in the germline V gene. With 6 bases removed from V and 4 bases from J, the gap between germline ends came to 6 bases. The CDR3 DNA reads TGTGCCAGCAGCAACGGAGAGACCCAGTACTTC. Translating it yields CASSNGETQYF.

This clone was counted a single time. The chain links TRBV28 to TRBJ2-7, with D uncertain. Trimming took off 5 bases at V and 6 bases at J, with 20 bases between the two ends. Germline CDR1 and CDR2: MDHEN and SYDVKM. This CDR3 comprises 15 residues. The CDR3 loop reads CASSLTSASGPEQYF. CDR3 DNA sequence: TGTGCCAGCAGTCTAACAAGTGCCAGTGGGCCCGAGCAGTACTTC.

This sequence joins TRBV28 and TRBJ2-3; TRBD2 matches 8 bases. Germline CDR1 is MDHEN and CDR2 is SYDVKM. This CDR3 spans 18 amino acids. With 3 bases clipped from V and 0 bases from J, the junction kept 11 bases outside the gene matches. The CDR3 is CASSLTNSGITSTDTQYF. The CDR3 DNA follows: TGTGCCAGCAGTTTGACCAATAGCGGGATTACTAGCACAGATACGCAGTATTTT. The full variable domain, with the rest looked up from reference TRBV28 and TRBJ2-3, is DVKVTQSSRYLVKRTGEKVFLECVQDMDHENMFWYRQDPGLGLRLIYFSYDVKMKEKGDIPEGYSVSREKKERFSLILESASTNQTSMYLCASSLTNSGITSTDTQYFGPGTRLTVL.

This chain connects TRBV30 to TRBJ1-5; possibly TRBD1 for D (5 bases). The CDR3 extends over 14 amino acids. Germline CDR1 GTSNPN, CDR2 SVGIG (reference sequence). V was clipped by 1 base and J by 6 bases, with 13 bases between them. As DNA, the CDR3 is TGTGCCTGGAGTGCGGCGGGGGTAAGTCAGCCCCAGCATTTT. Residues: CAWSAAGVSQPQHF.

The chain uses TRBV19 and TRBJ1-1; TRBD1 matches 7 bases. V was clipped by 5 bases and J by 4 bases; unmatched bases: 10. The CDR3 runs 15 residues. Germline-derived CDR1 and CDR2 are LNHDA and SQIVND (reference sequence). CDR3 sequence: CASSPMTGRSTEAFF. The CDR3 DNA is TGTGCCAGTAGTCCGATGACAGGGCGTAGCACTGAAGCTTTCTTT.

This clone was detected only once. V gene TRBV5-6 combines with J gene TRBJ1-6; possibly TRBD1 for D (6 bases). CDR1 SGHDT and CDR2 YYEEEE come from the germline V gene. This CDR3 comprises 12 residues. V was clipped by 4 bases and J by 10 bases, with 9 bases between them. Here the CDR3 DNA reads TGTGCCAGCAGCATGCAGGGGTCACCCCTCCACTTT. Translation: CASSMQGSPLHF. The variable domain in full, with the rest retrieved from reference TRBV5-6 and TRBJ1-6, is DAGVTQSPTHLIKTRGQQVTLRCSPKSGHDTVSWYQQALGQGPQFIFQYYEEEERQRGNFPDRFSGHQFPNYSSELNVNALLLGDSALYLCASSMQGSPLHFGNGTRLTVT.

This rearrangement joins TRBV6-2 or TRBV6-3 to TRBJ2-7; possible D gene TRBD2, 6 bases. Germline CDR1 reads MNHEY; CDR2 reads SVGEGT. Trimming took 4 bases from V and 7 from J, leaving 17 bases between them. The CDR3 is 14 amino acids. The CDR3 loop reads CASSFGGVFKEQYF. Here the CDR3 DNA reads TGTGCCAGCAGTTTTGGCGGGGTCTTTAAGGAGCAGTACTTC.

The chain employs TRBV27 and TRBJ2-5, with D maybe TRBD2 (6 bases). This CDR3 spans 14 amino acids. Germline lookup yields CDR1 MNHEY and CDR2 SMNVEV (reference sequence). V was trimmed by 5 bases and J by 4 bases, leaving 14 bases between them. DNA for the CDR3: TGTGCCAGCAGTCCCAGGACTACCTTAGAGACCCAGTACTTC. It translates to CASSPRTTLETQYF.

The chain joins TRBV7-9 to TRBJ2-1, with 12 bases matching TRBD1. The CDR3 length is 20 residues. After removal of 6 bases from V and 2 bases from J, the junction contained 17 bases not matched to a gene. CDR1 is SEHNR and CDR2 is FQNEAQ in the germline V gene (reference sequence). This CDR3 reads CASRRSGTGGPLAAYNEQFF. DNA for the CDR3: TGTGCCAGCAGAAGGTCCGGGACAGGGGGCCCACTAGCCGCCTACAATGAGCAGTTCTTC.

This chain joins TRBV5-4 and TRBJ2-1; 15 bases match TRBD2. Germline loops: CDR1 SGHNT, CDR2 YYREEE (reference sequence). CDR3 length equals 16 residues. Losses at the gene ends were 1 base for V and 10 bases for J; bases not matched to a gene: 6. The CDR3 nucleotides are TGTGCCAGCAGCTTGAGCGGACTAGCGGGAGGGGGCGAGCAGTTCTTC. This gives the protein CASSLSGLAGGGEQFF.

This chain joins TRBV7-3 and TRBJ2-2; 12 bases match TRBD1. V trimming: 5 bases; J trimming: 4 bases; junction bases outside the gene matches: 8. The length of the CDR3 is 17 residues. Germline CDR1 SGHTA, CDR2 FQGTGA. The CDR3 sequence is CASSRGTGGVGTGELFF. CDR3 nucleotides: TGTGCCAGCAGCCGCGGGACAGGGGGCGTTGGCACCGGGGAGCTGTTTTTT.

The chain employs TRBV5-1 and TRBJ2-3, with D maybe TRBD1 (6 bases). Germline lookup yields CDR1 SGHRS and CDR2 YFSETQ. The CDR3 sequence is 14 residues long. V gave up 4 bases and J gave up 2 bases, with 11 bases separating them. In nucleotides, the CDR3 is TGCGCCAGCAGCCACGGACAGCCCACAGATACGCAGTATTTT. Residues: CASSHGQPTDTQYF.

The chain uses TRBV28 and TRBJ2-6; 10 bases map to TRBD1. V trimming: 8 bases; J trimming: 4 bases; junction bases outside the gene matches: 11. CDR1 is MDHEN and CDR2 is SYDVKM in the germline V gene. The CDR3 is 17 residues long. CDR3 protein: CASLLGQGQSGANVLTF. CDR3 nucleotides: TGTGCCAGCCTCTTGGGACAGGGGCAGTCCGGGGCCAACGTCCTGACTTTC.

This chain uses TRBV24-1 with TRBJ2-5; possible D gene TRBD2, 6 bases. The V end lost 5 bases, the J end lost 2 bases, and 14 bases lay between the germline ends. The CDR3 has 15 residues. Germline V gene lookup returns CDR1 KGHDR and CDR2 SFDVKD. CDR3 nucleotides: TGTGCCACCAGTGTGGGAGGCAGAGGTCAAGAGACCCAGTACTTC. Encoded protein: CATSVGGRGQETQYF.

The rearrangement joins TRBV3-1 (or the pseudogene TRBV3-2) to TRBJ1-1; 9 bases are a match to TRBD1. The CDR3 has 18 amino acids. Unmatched junction bases numbered 8, after V lost 0 bases and J lost 0 bases. CDR1 LGHDT and CDR2 YNNKEL come from the germline V gene (reference sequence). CDR3 protein: CASSQEGTGLIMNTEAFF. In nucleotides, the CDR3 is TGTGCCAGCAGCCAAGAAGGGACAGGGTTGATCATGAACACTGAAGCTTTCTTT.